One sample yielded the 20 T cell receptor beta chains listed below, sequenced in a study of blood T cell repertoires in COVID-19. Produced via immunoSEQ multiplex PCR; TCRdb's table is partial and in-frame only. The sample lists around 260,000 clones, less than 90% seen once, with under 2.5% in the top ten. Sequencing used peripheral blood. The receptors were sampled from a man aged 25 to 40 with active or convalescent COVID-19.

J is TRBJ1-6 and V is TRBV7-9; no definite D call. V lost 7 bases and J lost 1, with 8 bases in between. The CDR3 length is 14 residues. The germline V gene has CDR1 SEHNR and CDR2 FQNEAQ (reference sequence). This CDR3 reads CASTLGSYNSPLHF. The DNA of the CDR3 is TGTGCCAGCACGCTAGGATCCTATAATTCACCCCTCCACTTT.

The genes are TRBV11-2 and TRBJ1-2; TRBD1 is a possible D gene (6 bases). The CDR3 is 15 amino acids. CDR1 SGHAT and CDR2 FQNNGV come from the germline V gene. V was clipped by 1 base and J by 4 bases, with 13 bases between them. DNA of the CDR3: TGTGCCAGCAGCTTAGTACCACAGGGAACCTATGGCTACACCTTC. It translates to CASSLVPQGTYGYTF.

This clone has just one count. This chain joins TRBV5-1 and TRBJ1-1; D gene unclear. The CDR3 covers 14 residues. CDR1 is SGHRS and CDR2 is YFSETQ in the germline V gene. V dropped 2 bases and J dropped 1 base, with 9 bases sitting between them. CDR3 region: CASSFSRQNTEAFF. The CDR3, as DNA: TGCGCCAGCAGCTTTTCACGACAGAACACTGAAGCTTTCTTT.

The DNA for the CDR3 is TGCGCCAGCAGCCAACAGACCATTGGTGGCTACACCTTC. Its protein is CASSQQTIGGYTF. The chain couples TRBV5-1 to TRBJ1-2; no definite D call. V was pared by 4 bases and J by 7 bases, with 14 bases between. The germline V gene encodes CDR1 SGHRS and CDR2 YFSETQ. The CDR3 consists of 13 residues.

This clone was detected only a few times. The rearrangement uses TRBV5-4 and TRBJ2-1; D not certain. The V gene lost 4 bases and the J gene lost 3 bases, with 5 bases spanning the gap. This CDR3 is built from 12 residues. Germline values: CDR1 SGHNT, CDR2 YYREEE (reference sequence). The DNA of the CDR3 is TGTGCCAGCAGCGCCAGCTACAATGAGCAGTTCTTC. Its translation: CASSASYNEQFF.

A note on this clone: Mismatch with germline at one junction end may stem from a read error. DNA of the CDR3: TGTGTCACCAGTGACCGTTCGGTAGATGTCACCGGGGAGCTGTTTTTT. Translating gives CVTSDRSVDVTGELFF. The chain has TRBV24-1 and TRBJ2-2; D call uncertain. The CDR3 sequence is 16 residues long. CDR1 and CDR2 from the germline V gene are KGHDR and SFDVKD.

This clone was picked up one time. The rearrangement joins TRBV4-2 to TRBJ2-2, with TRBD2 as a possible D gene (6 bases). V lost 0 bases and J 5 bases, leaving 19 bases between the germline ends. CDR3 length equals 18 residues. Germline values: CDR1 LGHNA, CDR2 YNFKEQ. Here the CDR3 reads CASSQERGLHLDTGELFF. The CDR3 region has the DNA TGTGCCAGCAGCCAAGAAAGGGGACTCCACCTCGATACCGGGGAGCTGTTTTTT.

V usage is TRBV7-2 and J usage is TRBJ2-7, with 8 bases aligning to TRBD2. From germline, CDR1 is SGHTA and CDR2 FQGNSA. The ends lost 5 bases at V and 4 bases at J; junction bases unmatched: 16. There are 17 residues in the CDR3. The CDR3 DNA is TGTGCCAGCAGCCAACGATCGACCGGGACTAGACTGTACGAGCAGTACTTC. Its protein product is CASSQRSTGTRLYEQYF.

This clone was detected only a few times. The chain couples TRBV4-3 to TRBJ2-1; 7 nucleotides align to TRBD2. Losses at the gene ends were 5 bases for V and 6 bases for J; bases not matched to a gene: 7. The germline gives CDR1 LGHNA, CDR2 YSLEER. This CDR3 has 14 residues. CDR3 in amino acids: CASSKRGRGNEQFF. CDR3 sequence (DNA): TGCGCCAGCAGCAAGCGGGGACGGGGCAATGAGCAGTTCTTC.

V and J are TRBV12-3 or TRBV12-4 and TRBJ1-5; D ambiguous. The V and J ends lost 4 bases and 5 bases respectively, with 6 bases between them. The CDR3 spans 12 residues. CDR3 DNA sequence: TGTGCCAGCAGTTCACGGTATCAGCCCCAGCATTTT. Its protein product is CASSSRYQPQHF.

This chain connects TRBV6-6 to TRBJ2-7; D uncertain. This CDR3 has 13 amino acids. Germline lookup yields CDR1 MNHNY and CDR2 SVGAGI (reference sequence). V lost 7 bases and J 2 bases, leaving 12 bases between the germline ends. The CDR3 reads CASTPFGAYEQYF. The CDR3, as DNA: TGTGCCAGCACCCCGTTTGGAGCCTACGAGCAGTACTTC.

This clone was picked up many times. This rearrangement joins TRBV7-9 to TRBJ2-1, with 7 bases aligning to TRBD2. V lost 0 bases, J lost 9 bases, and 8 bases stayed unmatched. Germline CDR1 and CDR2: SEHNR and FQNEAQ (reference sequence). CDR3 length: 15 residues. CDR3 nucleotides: TGTGCCAGCAGCTTAGCGGGGGGGAGTTTCTTTGAGCAGTTCTTC. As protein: CASSLAGGSFFEQFF.

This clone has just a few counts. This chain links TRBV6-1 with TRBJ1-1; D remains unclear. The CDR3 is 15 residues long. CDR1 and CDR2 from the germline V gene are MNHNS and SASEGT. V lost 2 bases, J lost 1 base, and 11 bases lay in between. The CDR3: CASSELTDWNTEAFF. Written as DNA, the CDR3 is TGTGCCAGCAGTGAATTAACGGACTGGAACACTGAAGCTTTCTTT.

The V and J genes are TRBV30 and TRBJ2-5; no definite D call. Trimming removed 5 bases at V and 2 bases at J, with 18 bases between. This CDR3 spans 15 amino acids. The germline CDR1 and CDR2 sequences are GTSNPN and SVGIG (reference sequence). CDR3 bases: TGTGCCTGGGCCCCCTCCACTAACGAACAAGAGACCCAGTACTTC. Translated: CAWAPSTNEQETQYF.

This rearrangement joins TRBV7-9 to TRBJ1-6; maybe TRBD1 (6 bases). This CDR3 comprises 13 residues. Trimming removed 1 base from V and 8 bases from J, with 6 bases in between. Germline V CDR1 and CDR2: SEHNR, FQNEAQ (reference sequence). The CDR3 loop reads CASSLEGDSPLHF. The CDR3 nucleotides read TGTGCCAGCAGCTTAGAGGGGGATTCACCCCTCCACTTT. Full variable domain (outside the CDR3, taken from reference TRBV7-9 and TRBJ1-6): DTGVSQNPRHKITKRGQNVTFRCDPISEHNRLYWYRQTLGQGPEFLTYFQNEAQLEKSRLLSDRFSAERPKGSFSTLEIQRTEQGDSAMYLCASSLEGDSPLHFGNGTRLTVT.

The CDR3 protein is CASSLRVAQGDAFF. CDR3 nucleotides: TGTGCCAGCAGTTTAAGGGTGGCCCAGGGTGACGCTTTCTTT. The chain carries TRBV27 and TRBJ1-1; tentatively, D is TRBD1 (5 bases). The CDR3 totals 14 residues. Germline V gene sequence: CDR1 MNHEY, CDR2 SMNVEV (reference sequence). Trimming cost V 2 bases and J 11 bases, with 18 bases left between them.

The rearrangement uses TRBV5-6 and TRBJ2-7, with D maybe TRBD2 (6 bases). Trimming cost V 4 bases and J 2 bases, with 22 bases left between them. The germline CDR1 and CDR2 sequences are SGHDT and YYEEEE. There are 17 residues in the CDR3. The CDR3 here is CASSAIKGLLVTYEQYF. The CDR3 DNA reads TGTGCCAGCAGCGCCATAAAAGGACTATTAGTGACCTACGAGCAGTACTTC.

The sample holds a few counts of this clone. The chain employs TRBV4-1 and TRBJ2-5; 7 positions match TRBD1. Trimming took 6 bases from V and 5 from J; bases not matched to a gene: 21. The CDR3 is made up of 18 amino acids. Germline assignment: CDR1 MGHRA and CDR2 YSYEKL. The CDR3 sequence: CASRPSIFLETGIETQYF. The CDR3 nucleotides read TGCGCCAGCAGGCCCTCGATTTTTTTGGAGACAGGGATCGAGACCCAGTACTTC.

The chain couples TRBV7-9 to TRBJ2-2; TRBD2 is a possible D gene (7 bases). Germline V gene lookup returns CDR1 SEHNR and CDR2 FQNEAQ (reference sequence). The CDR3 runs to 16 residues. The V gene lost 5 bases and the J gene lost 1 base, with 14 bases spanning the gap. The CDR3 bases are TGTGCCAGCAGCCCAGCGGGACACCGGAACACCGGGGAGCTGTTTTTT. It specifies CASSPAGHRNTGELFF.

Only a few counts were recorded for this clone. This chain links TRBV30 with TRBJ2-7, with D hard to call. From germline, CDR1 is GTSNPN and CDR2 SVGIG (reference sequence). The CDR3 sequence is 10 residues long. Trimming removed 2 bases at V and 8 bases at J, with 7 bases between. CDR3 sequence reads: CAWSTGQQYF. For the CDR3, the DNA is TGTGCCTGGAGTACGGGTCAGCAGTACTTC.